This T cell receptor (beta chain) was retrieved from a study of shared clonotypes between healthy human individuals. General observations from the study: It was the non-shared clonotypes that had lower generation probabilities than clonotypes shared by all four donors. Only blood underwent sampling, and tissue repertoires likely differ.

The genomic DNA of each subset was split evenly across several immunoSEQ plates. Using immunoSEQ multiplex PCR, the repertoire was profiled, and TCRdb retains in-frame clones only, with some absent. The sample carries some 1.5 million clones, 95% to 99% recorded once. In regard to this clone: Antigen: not known.

A split of CD4+ cells into CD45RA+ naive and CD45RA-negative memory subsets was performed. The V gene's germline CDR1 is LGHNA and CDR2 YSLEER. This CDR3 spans 15 amino acids. V was pared by 0 bases and J by 4 bases, with 9 bases between. The chain is built from TRBV4-3 and TRBJ1-4; no firm D call. The sequenced sample consisted of naive CD4+ T cells sorted from blood. As to subset: CD45RA+ positively selected. This TCR was sampled from a man aged 25 to 40 in good health. The chain's CDR3 is CASSQDRAGNEKLFF. CDR3 nucleotides: TGCGCCAGCAGCCAAGATCGGGCCGGTAATGAAAAACTGTTTTTT.